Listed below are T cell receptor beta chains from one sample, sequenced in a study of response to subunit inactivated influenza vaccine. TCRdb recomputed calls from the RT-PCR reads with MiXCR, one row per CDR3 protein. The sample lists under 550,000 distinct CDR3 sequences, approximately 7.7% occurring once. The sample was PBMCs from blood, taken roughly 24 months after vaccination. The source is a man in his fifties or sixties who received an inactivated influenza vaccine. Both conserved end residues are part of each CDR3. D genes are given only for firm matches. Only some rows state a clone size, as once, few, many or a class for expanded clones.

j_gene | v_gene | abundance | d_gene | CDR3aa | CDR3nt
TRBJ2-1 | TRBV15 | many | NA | CATSRDLAGLAYNEQFF | TGTGCCACCAGCAGAGATCTGGCGGGACTGGCCTACAATGAGCAGTTCTTC
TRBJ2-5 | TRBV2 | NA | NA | CASRKTGYQETQYF | TGTGCCAGCAGGAAGACAGGATACCAAGAGACCCAGTACTTC
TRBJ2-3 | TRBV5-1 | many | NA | CASMAGHTDTQYF | TGCGCCAGCATGGCAGGGCACACAGATACGCAGTATTTT
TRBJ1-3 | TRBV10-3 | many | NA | CATSPSGNTIYF | TGTGCCACGTCACCCTCTGGAAACACCATATATTTT
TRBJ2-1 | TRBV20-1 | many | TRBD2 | CSAKTSGRAPNEQFF | TGCAGTGCTAAGACTAGCGGGAGGGCCCCCAATGAGCAGTTCTTC
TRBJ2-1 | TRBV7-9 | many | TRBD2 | CASLTSGRVNEQFF | TGTGCCAGCCTTACTAGCGGGAGGGTAAATGAGCAGTTCTTC
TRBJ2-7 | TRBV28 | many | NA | CASRGAGNSYEQYF | TGTGCCAGCAGAGGGGCAGGGAACTCCTACGAGCAGTACTTC
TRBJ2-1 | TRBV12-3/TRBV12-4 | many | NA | CASARGSYNEQFF | TGTGCCAGCGCCCGGGGATCCTACAATGAGCAGTTCTTC
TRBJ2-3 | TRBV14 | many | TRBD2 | CASSHQRGPSTDTQYF | TGTGCCAGCAGCCATCAGCGGGGGCCGAGCACAGATACGCAGTATTTT
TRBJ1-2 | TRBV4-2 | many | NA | CASSQAKDGYTF | TGTGCCAGCAGCCAGGCAAAGGATGGCTACACCTTC
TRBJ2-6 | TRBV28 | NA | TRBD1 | CASSLGGQGSSGANVLTF | TGTGCCAGCAGTTTAGGAGGACAGGGGAGCTCTGGGGCCAACGTCCTGACTTTC
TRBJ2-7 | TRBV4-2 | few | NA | CASSRQAGQFDEQYF | TGTGCCAGCAGCCGACAAGCGGGACAGTTCGACGAGCAGTACTTC
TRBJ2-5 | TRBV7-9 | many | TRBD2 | CAAEPGGETQYF | TGTGCCGCGGAGCCGGGAGGGGAGACCCAGTACTTC
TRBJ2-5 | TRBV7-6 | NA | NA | CASTAAALLQETQYF | TGTGCCAGCACAGCGGCAGCCCTCCTCCAAGAGACCCAGTACTTC
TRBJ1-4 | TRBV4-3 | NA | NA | CASSQDLMAATNEKLFF | TGCGCCAGCAGCCAAGATCTGATGGCAGCAACTAATGAAAAACTGTTTTTT
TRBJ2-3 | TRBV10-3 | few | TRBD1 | CAIRDRASLTDTQYF | TGTGCCATCCGCGACAGGGCCAGTCTCACAGATACGCAGTATTTT
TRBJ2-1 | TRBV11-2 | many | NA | CASSLGPQYEQFF | TGTGCCAGCAGCTTAGGTCCTCAGTATGAGCAGTTCTTC
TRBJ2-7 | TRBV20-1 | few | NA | CSARSPSYEQYF | TGCAGTGCTCGATCCCCTAGCTACGAGCAGTACTTC
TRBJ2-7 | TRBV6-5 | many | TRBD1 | CASSTRTGSYEQYF | TGTGCCAGCAGTACTAGGACAGGGAGCTACGAGCAGTACTTC
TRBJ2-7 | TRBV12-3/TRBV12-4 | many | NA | CASSEGPRSSYEQYF | TGTGCCAGCAGTGAAGGACCTAGGAGCTCCTACGAGCAGTACTTC
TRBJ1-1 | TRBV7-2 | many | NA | CASSLGGRQNTEAFF | TGTGCCAGCAGCTTAGGGGGCAGGCAGAACACTGAAGCTTTCTTT
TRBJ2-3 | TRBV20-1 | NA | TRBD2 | CSANGLAGVGFTDTQYF | TGCAGTGCTAATGGCCTAGCGGGGGTAGGATTTACAGATACGCAGTATTTT
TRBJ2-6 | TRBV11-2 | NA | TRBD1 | CASSTGQGAAGANVLTF | TGTGCCAGCAGCACCGGACAGGGGGCAGCGGGGGCCAACGTCCTGACTTTC
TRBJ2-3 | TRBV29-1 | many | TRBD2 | CSVVSGGTDTQYF | TGCAGCGTTGTTAGCGGGGGCACAGATACGCAGTATTTT
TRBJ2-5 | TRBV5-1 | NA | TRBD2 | CASSVSGSDETQYF | TGCGCCAGCAGCGTTAGCGGGAGCGACGAGACCCAGTACTTC
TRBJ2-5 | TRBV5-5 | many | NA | CASSDPIDIGKTQYF | TGTGCCAGCAGCGACCCAATCGACATCGGAAAGACCCAGTACTTC
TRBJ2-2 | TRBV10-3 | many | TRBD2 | CAIRGTSENTGELFF | TGTGCCATAAGAGGGACTAGCGAGAACACCGGGGAGCTGTTTTTT
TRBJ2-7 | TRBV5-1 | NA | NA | CASSLVAQVEEQYF | TGCGCCAGCAGCTTGGTAGCTCAGGTGGAAGAGCAGTACTTC
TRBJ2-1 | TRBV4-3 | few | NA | CASSQGRRSEQFF | TGCGCCAGCAGCCAAGGCCGCCGGAGTGAGCAGTTCTTC
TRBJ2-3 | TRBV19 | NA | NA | CASSIVGLSTDTQYF | TGTGCCAGTAGTATAGTGGGACTGAGCACAGATACGCAGTATTTT
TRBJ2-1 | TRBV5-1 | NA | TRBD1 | CASKPTGSEQFF | TGCGCCAGTAAACCGACAGGGTCTGAGCAGTTCTTC
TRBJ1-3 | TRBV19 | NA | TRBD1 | CASSTGQGTGNTIYF | TGTGCCAGTAGCACGGGACAGGGGACTGGAAACACCATATATTTT
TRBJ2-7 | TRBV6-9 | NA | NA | CASSLPPAGPLYEQYF | TGTGCCAGCAGTCTTCCACCGGCGGGACCCTTGTACGAGCAGTACTTC
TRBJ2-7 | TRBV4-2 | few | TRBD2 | CASSQEAGDKSYEQYF | TGTGCCAGCAGCCAAGAAGCGGGGGACAAAAGCTACGAGCAGTACTTC
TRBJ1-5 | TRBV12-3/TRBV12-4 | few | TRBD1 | CASTGGIGNQPQHF | TGTGCCAGCACAGGGGGGATCGGGAATCAGCCCCAGCATTTT
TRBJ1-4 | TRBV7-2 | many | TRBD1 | CASSQDRGYEKLFF | TGTGCCAGCAGTCAGGACAGGGGGTATGAAAAACTGTTTTTT
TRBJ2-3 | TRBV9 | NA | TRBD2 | CASSAQLAVSTDTQYF | TGTGCCAGCAGCGCCCAGCTAGCGGTTAGCACAGATACGCAGTATTTT
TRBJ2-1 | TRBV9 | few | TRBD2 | CASSPPPGGYNEQFF | TGTGCCAGCAGCCCACCCCCGGGGGGGTACAATGAGCAGTTCTTC
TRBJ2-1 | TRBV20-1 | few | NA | CSASSGVNEQFF | TGCAGTGCTAGTTCAGGGGTCAATGAGCAGTTCTTC
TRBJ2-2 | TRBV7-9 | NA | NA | CASSFREWSTGELFF | TGTGCCAGCAGCTTCAGGGAATGGAGCACCGGGGAGCTGTTTTTT
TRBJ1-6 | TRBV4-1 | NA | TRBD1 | CASSPAGTGYSPLHF | TGCGCCAGCAGCCCTGCCGGGACAGGCTATTCACCCCTCCACTTT
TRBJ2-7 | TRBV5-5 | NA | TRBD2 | CASSKGAGLAPREQYF | TGTGCCAGCAGCAAGGGAGCGGGACTAGCGCCACGGGAGCAGTACTTC